This record covers a single T cell receptor beta chain. Its antigen is still unknown. Base qualities are missing; no much larger clone stands one base away. The CDR3, cysteine through phenylalanine, is 17 amino acids long. Just CDR3 DNA is preserved here, 51 bases in frame from base 1. CDR1 and CDR2 are read off the germline V gene as SGHTS and YDEGEE. V was cut back by 7 bases and J by 0 bases, leaving a gap of 21 bases between them. The data were taken from a study of cytomegalovirus exposure and HLA in healthy donors (dated by TCRdb to about 2017). As for the study more broadly: A later analysis indicated that the 95 to 150 validation repertoires were generated on the platform also employed for the 666 repertoires of the first cohort. The study was designed to test whether signatures of past pathogen exposure could be identified by cataloging public T cell receptors. To predict cytomegalovirus infection status, the study brought together high-throughput TCR immunosequencing, statistical association of individual TCRs with disease status, and machine learning. Besides the first cohort of 666 subjects, a separate validation cohort made up of 95 to 150 different subjects was used.

The donors were included in the validation cohort of approximately 120 subjects, a group kept apart from the roughly 700-subject first cohort. Library creation used the immunoSEQ multiplex PCR assay. In the source study's methods: A statistical classification framework was built for diagnosing cytomegalovirus status from the catalog of TCR beta chain sequences. Entries here come from immuneACCESS through TCRdb and include only in-frame sequences with V and J called. Some clones fail to appear in such tables; in the studies checked, an unresolved V gene covers under half of the shortfall, and the cause of the remainder is unknown. The V and J calls and clone size are taken from that table; D and trimming were inferred from the DNA. In this sample the table shows roughly 250,000 clones, roughly 90% of which occur a single time. The ten biggest clones cover 0.3% to 0.4% of the sample. The full study reports these points: The classifier was reported to diagnose cytomegalovirus status with high specificity and sensitivity in both the original and validation cohorts. The validation cohort had no HLA typing available for a later analysis, so co-occurrence within that cohort was assessed over all 110 or so repertoires. The study listed 150 to 200 TCR beta chains as associated with cytomegalovirus. Of the cluster scores, roughly 95% were above 0 in a later analysis, which found that TCRs clustered in the first cohort also tended to co-occur in the approximately 130 validation repertoires. Most TCR sequences were observed very rarely across donors, whereas some public TCRs were present in many individuals. The authors suggested that the approach could potentially be generalized to other disease states and immunological phenotypes. In vitro tests confirmed that a few of the cytomegalovirus-associated TCR beta chains recognize cytomegalovirus antigens.

This clonotype originated in a woman between 18 and 30 years old in good health and CMV-seronegative. The specimen was PBMCs. In this chain, TRBV5-8 is recombined with TRBJ2-3, and perhaps TRBD2 as D gene, on 6 matching bases. The sequenced DNA is TGTGCCAGCCCGAAACTGGGCCTAGCGACTAGCACAGATACGCAGTATTTT. Its protein reads: CASPKLGLATSTDTQYF.